This TCR beta chain was observed in a study of beta chain features in type 1 diabetes. Sequencing targeted expressed TCRB transcripts, as all isolated RNA had been reverse transcribed. Data came from immunoSEQ multiplex PCR; TCRdb stores just in-frame clones and leaves some out. Counted here are roughly 330,000 clones, around 10% occurring once; the ten biggest clones make up over 0.015%. The CDR3 sequence is 16 residues long. Germline-derived CDR1 and CDR2 are GTSNPN and SVGIG (reference sequence). V lost 2 bases and J 0 bases, leaving 14 bases between the germline ends. The sample comprised naive CD4+ T cells from blood. This clonotype was obtained from a woman in her thirties in good health. This rearrangement joins TRBV30 to TRBJ2-1, with D possibly TRBD2 on 6 matching bases. CDR3 region: CAWSTPGVYSYNEQFF. The CDR3 bases are TGTGCCTGGAGTACCCCGGGGGTGTACTCCTACAATGAGCAGTTCTTC.